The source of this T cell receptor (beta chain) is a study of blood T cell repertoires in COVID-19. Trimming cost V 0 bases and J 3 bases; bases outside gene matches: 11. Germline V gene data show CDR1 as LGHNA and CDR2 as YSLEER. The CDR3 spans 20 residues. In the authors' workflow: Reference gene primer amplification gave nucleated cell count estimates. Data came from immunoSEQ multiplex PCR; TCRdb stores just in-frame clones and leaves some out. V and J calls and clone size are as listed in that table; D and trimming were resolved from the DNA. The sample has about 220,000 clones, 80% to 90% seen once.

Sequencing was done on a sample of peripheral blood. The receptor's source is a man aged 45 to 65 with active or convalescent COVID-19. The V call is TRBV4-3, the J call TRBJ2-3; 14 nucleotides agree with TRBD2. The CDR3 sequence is CASSQEKGLAGEGGTDTQYF. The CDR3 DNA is TGCGCCAGCAGCCAAGAGAAGGGACTAGCGGGGGAAGGTGGGACAGATACGCAGTATTTT.